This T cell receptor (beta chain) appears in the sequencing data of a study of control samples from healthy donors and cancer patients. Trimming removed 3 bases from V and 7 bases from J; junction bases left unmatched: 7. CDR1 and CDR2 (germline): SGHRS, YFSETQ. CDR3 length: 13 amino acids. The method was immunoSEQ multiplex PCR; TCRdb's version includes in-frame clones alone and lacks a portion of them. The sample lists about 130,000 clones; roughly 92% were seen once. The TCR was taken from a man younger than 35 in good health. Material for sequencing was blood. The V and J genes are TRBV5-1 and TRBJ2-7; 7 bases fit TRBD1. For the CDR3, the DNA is TGCGCCAGCAGCTCGACAGGGAAGGGGGAGCAGTACTTC. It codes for CASSSTGKGEQYF.